What follows is one T cell receptor (beta chain) and its context. Its antigen is still unknown. It has no much larger one-base neighbor in the sample; base qualities were not kept. One collaborating source in Seattle enrolled patients during active infection and followed them longitudinally through the course of disease. Each collaborating institution followed its own protocols to collect whole blood in K2EDTA tubes. For TCRbeta analysis, collaborator samples were shipped as frozen whole blood, as isolated PBMCs, or as DNA extracted from either sample type. This record belongs to a study of blood T cell repertoires in COVID-19 (dated by TCRdb to the early 2020s). With regard to the full study: Samples from collaborators originated in the United States, Italy and Spain and spanned both the acute and convalescent phases of COVID-19. HLA class I and class II types, where available, came from metadata supplied by the sample provider rather than from assay-based typing. The repertoires were released in a freely available public database intended as a resource for research on the immune response to SARS-CoV-2. Sample metadata almost always included a de-identified subject ID, COVID-19 status, age in years and sex. The material from the prospective study consisted of cDNA or gDNA derived from T cells, B-cell-depleted T cells, or PBMCs. Deeply sampled blood TCRbeta repertoires from subjects exposed to, actively infected with, or recovered from COVID-19 were included in the dataset. Samples were obtained from the ongoing ImmuneRACE study (first 160 participants) and from some 1,200 subjects provided by 6 global collaborators.

Study-wide findings and limitations: The quantity of clinical and demographic metadata differed by source and by participant and was supplied without curation.

The CDR3, from cysteine to phenylalanine, totals 14 residues. Left in the record is the CDR3 DNA by itself, 42 bases read in frame from the first base. The germline V gene encodes CDR1 MDHEN and CDR2 SYDVKM. The V end gives up 6 bases and the J end 2 bases, leaving 3 bases in the junction not matched to a gene. TCRbeta CDR3 regions were amplified from genomic DNA using the immunoSEQ Assay, a bias-controlled multiplex PCR. The original methods were these. Within the assay, amplification of reference gene primers was used to estimate how many nucleated cells each sample contained. To quantify the absolute abundance of each unique TCRbeta CDR3 rearrangement, sequence reads were collapsed and filtered. For each sample, productive Simpson clonality was calculated by taking the square root of Simpson's diversity index across productive rearrangements. In its TCRdb copy, this immuneACCESS table keeps in-frame sequences only and misses some clones. Where compared with another copy, unresolved V genes explain less than half of these, and the others have no known cause. The V and J calls and clone size are taken from that table; D and trimming were inferred from the DNA. Counted in this sample were about 270,000 clones; roughly 82% of them appeared once. About 6% of the sample rests with the top ten.

The material sequenced was peripheral blood. The sequence is built from TRBV28 and TRBJ2-7; 11 middle bases align to TRBD2. The sequence derives from a woman aged 80 or over with COVID-19, enrolled during active disease. The CDR3: CASSLAGGPYEQYF. The nucleotide sequence reads as follows: TGTGCCAGCAGCCTAGCGGGGGGTCCCTACGAGCAGTACTTC.